Below, one T cell receptor (beta chain) is given with its context. Its antigen is not identified. One entry per CDR3 protein, called by TCRdb with MiXCR from the 5' RACE reads. The sample consists of 400,000 or so distinct CDR3 sequences, approximately 20% of them appearing once. The sample belongs to a study of T-cell memory formation after mild COVID-19. The CDR3 has 13 residues. V was clipped by 2 bases and J by 2 bases, with 7 bases between them. From germline, CDR1 is SGHTA and CDR2 FQGNSA. Study outcomes and limitations: Those CD4+ clones that contracted were mainly in CM and EM (CD8+ ones in EMRA). Cross-reactive memory appears to have joined, as suggested by some responding clones showing up in pre-infection memory.

V gene TRBV7-2 combines with J gene TRBJ2-7; tentative D call: TRBD2 (5 bases). The TCR originated in an adult woman who had mild COVID-19 (a few samples of this study predate the infection). Cell type and time point are not known. Sequencing input: PBMCs or a T cell subset sorted from them (not recorded which). The CDR3: CASSLRGTYEQYV. DNA for the CDR3: TGTGCCAGCAGCTTACGAGGGACCTACGAGCAGTACGTC.